Listed below are T cell receptor beta chains from one sample, sequenced in a study of T cell responses to AZD1222 COVID-19 vaccine. Data came from immunoSEQ multiplex PCR; TCRdb stores just in-frame clones and leaves some out. This sample has some 150,000 clones, with about 93% found just once. The sample here was peripheral blood, taken on day 0 of AZD1222 vaccination. These receptors were obtained from an adult in good health. CDR3s include the opening cysteine and the closing phenylalanine or tryptophan. Each record gives: J gene, clone size, V gene, D gene, CDR3 protein, CDR3 DNA. A D gene is named only where the DNA matches it firmly. Rows may omit the clone size; those that give it use once, few, many or a size class.

>TRBJ1-2|.|TRBV19|.
CASSIARDGYTF
TGTGCCAGTAGTATAGCGAGGGATGGCTACACCTTC
>TRBJ2-1|.|TRBV5-4|TRBD2
CASSLHGGGSNEQFF
TGTGCCAGCAGCTTGCACGGCGGGGGGAGCAATGAGCAGTTCTTC
>TRBJ1-5|.|TRBV15|.
CATSPSQDQPQHF
TGTGCCACCTCCCCCTCGCAGGATCAGCCCCAGCATTTT
>TRBJ2-3|.|TRBV6-2/TRBV6-3|TRBD2
CASSPSGGSGDTQYF
TGTGCCAGCAGCCCTAGCGGGGGGAGCGGGGATACGCAGTATTTT
>TRBJ1-6|.|TRBV19|.
CASSITGWNNSPLHF
TGTGCCAGTAGTATTACAGGGTGGAATAATTCACCCCTCCACTTT
>TRBJ1-6|.|TRBV27|.
CASKFIGGNSPLHF
TGTGCCAGCAAATTCATTGGGGGTAATTCACCCCTCCACTTT
>TRBJ2-5|.|TRBV5-1|TRBD2
CASSWRLAMETQYF
TGCGCCAGCAGCTGGAGACTAGCTATGGAGACCCAGTACTTC
>TRBJ2-5|.|TRBV15|TRBD2
CATSREVSGGALETQYF
TGTGCCACCAGCAGAGAGGTTAGCGGGGGGGCCCTGGAGACCCAGTACTTC
>TRBJ1-3|.|TRBV18|TRBD1
CASSPGQGAGNTIYF
TGTGCCAGCTCCCCGGGACAGGGGGCTGGAAACACCATATATTTT
>TRBJ2-6|.|TRBV9|.
CASSVGNSGANVLTF
TGTGCCAGCAGCGTAGGGAATTCTGGGGCCAACGTCCTGACTTTC
>TRBJ1-5|.|TRBV27|.
CARAPKQPQHF
TGTGCCAGGGCCCCAAAACAGCCCCAGCATTTT
>TRBJ1-2|once|TRBV7-9|.
CASSLGQNYGYTF
TGTGCCAGCAGCTTAGGACAGAACTATGGCTACACCTTC
>TRBJ1-5|.|TRBV7-9|.
CASSLGVGGSNQPQHF
TGTGCCAGCAGCTTAGGGGTAGGGGGGAGCAATCAGCCCCAGCATTTT
>TRBJ1-6|.|TRBV19|.
CASSSTANSPLHF
TGTGCCAGTAGTTCGACAGCAAATTCACCCCTCCACTTT
>TRBJ1-1|.|TRBV10-3|.
CAISEGAGGGFEAFF
TGTGCCATCAGTGAGGGCGCGGGGGGAGGCTTTGAAGCTTTCTTT
>TRBJ1-2|.|TRBV5-5|TRBD1
CASSSGDRGNGYTF
TGTGCCAGCAGCTCCGGCGACAGGGGCAATGGCTACACCTTC
>TRBJ2-1|once|TRBV6-2/TRBV6-3|TRBD2
CASSSGGAGAGNEQFF
TGTGCCAGCAGTTCCGGGGGAGCGGGAGCGGGGAATGAGCAGTTCTTC
>TRBJ1-4|.|TRBV7-9|TRBD1
CASSPPGGGEDEKLFF
TGTGCCAGCAGCCCACCGGGAGGGGGCGAAGATGAAAAACTGTTTTTT
>TRBJ1-1|.|TRBV19|TRBD1
CASSLDRERDTEAFF
TGTGCCAGTAGTCTGGACAGGGAACGGGACACTGAAGCTTTCTTT
>TRBJ2-1|.|TRBV7-2|TRBD1
CASSARRGSSYNEQFF
TGTGCCAGCAGCGCCCGCAGGGGGAGCTCCTACAATGAGCAGTTCTTC
>TRBJ1-2|.|TRBV9|TRBD1
CASSTDRDGNYGYTF
TGTGCCAGCAGCACAGACAGGGACGGGAACTATGGCTACACCTTC
>TRBJ1-5|.|TRBV2|.
CASTREGGYQPQHF
TGTGCCAGCACGCGAGAGGGGGGATATCAGCCCCAGCATTTT
>TRBJ1-1|.|TRBV10-2|.
CASSESTPGGSNTEAFF
TGCGCCAGCAGTGAGTCGACTCCCGGGGGCTCGAACACTGAAGCTTTCTTT
>TRBJ1-6|.|TRBV6-5|.
CASSYSPTGPNSPLHF
TGTGCCAGCAGTTACTCACCGACAGGACCCAATTCACCCCTCCACTTT
>TRBJ1-5|.|TRBV3-1/TRBV3-2|.
CASSQGRSTPNQPQHF
TGTGCCAGCAGCCAAGGGCGCAGCACCCCGAATCAGCCCCAGCATTTT
>TRBJ2-5|.|TRBV7-2|.
CASSLRSGQGQETQYF
TGTGCCAGCAGCTTAAGGTCGGGCCAGGGGCAAGAGACCCAGTACTTC
>TRBJ2-7|.|TRBV5-5|TRBD1
CASSFGTGNEQYF
TGTGCCAGCAGCTTTGGGACAGGGAACGAGCAGTACTTC
>TRBJ2-3|.|TRBV3-1/TRBV3-2|TRBD2
CASSQGLAGGIADTQYF
TGTGCCAGCAGCCAAGGTCTAGCGGGAGGAATCGCAGATACGCAGTATTTT
>TRBJ2-1|.|TRBV6-5|.
CASSHTPASYNEQFF
TGTGCCAGCAGCCACACCCCGGCCAGTTACAATGAGCAGTTCTTC
>TRBJ1-3|.|TRBV4-1|.
CASSQASGNTIYF
TGCGCCAGCAGCCAAGCCTCTGGAAACACCATATATTTT
>TRBJ1-2|.|TRBV7-9|.
CASSLNGQGIHGYTF
TGTGCCAGCAGCTTAAACGGGCAGGGGATCCATGGCTACACCTTC
>TRBJ1-2|.|TRBV2|.
CASGSGELNYGYTF
TGTGCCAGTGGGTCGGGGGAACTCAATTATGGCTACACCTTC
>TRBJ2-1|.|TRBV18|TRBD2
CASSPLGTSGRGSYNEQFF
TGTGCCAGCTCACCACTGGGGACTAGCGGGAGGGGCTCCTACAATGAGCAGTTCTTC